Below, one TCR beta chain is given with its context. This record comes from a study of blood T cell repertoires in COVID-19. The overall study: COVID-19 samples from acute and convalescent phases originated in the United States, Italy and Spain. Sources were T cells, B-cell-depleted T cells, or PBMCs; the material itself was cDNA or gDNA.

A Seattle source enrolled patients during active infection and followed them longitudinally. Original handling: The assay estimated nucleated cells by amplifying reference gene primers. Profiling relied on immunoSEQ multiplex PCR, and the TCRdb table lists in-frame clones only, not all of them. V, J and clone size were drawn from that table, and D and trimming were deduced from the DNA. Of some 240,000 clones listed, roughly 81% are singletons. Losses at the gene ends were 3 bases for V and 1 base for J; bases not matched to a gene: 1. CDR3 size: 14 residues. The germline V gene encodes CDR1 SGHDT and CDR2 YYEEEE.

The chain couples TRBV5-6 to TRBJ2-1, with TRBD2 matching 7 bases. This clonotype originated in an elderly woman with COVID-19, enrolled during active disease. The sequenced material came from peripheral blood. The CDR3 is CASSSGGSYNEQFF. CDR3 nucleotides: TGTGCCAGCAGCTCCGGGGGGTCCTACAATGAGCAGTTCTTC.